This is a list of T cell receptor beta chains from one sample in a study of blood T cell repertoires in COVID-19. Libraries were prepared by immunoSEQ multiplex PCR; TCRdb keeps only in-frame clonotypes and omits some of them. The sample comprises about 170,000 clones, 85% to 90% of which are singletons, and roughly 2% rests with the top ten. Sample: peripheral blood. All receptors derive from a man in his fifties who had recovered from COVID-19. Each CDR3 is given with its conserved first and last residue. Fields, in order: D gene, J gene, V gene, clone size, CDR3 DNA, CDR3 protein. The D gene is left open where the match is weak. Size is stated for part of the rows, as once, few or many counts, or as a class when the clone is expanded.

d_gene: TRBD1; j_gene: TRBJ1-5; v_gene: TRBV27; abundance: -; CDR3nt: TGTGCCAGCAGTCCGGACAGGGGGAGCAATCAGCCCCAGCATTTT; CDR3aa: CASSPDRGSNQPQHF
d_gene: -; j_gene: TRBJ1-4; v_gene: TRBV12-3/TRBV12-4; abundance: -; CDR3nt: TGTGCCAGCAGTTTACAGGGCGATGAAAAACTGTTTTTT; CDR3aa: CASSLQGDEKLFF
d_gene: -; j_gene: TRBJ1-2; v_gene: TRBV7-9; abundance: few; CDR3nt: TGTGCCAGCAGCCCCCAGGTCTCCAATGGCTACACCTTC; CDR3aa: CASSPQVSNGYTF
d_gene: -; j_gene: TRBJ1-4; v_gene: TRBV30; abundance: -; CDR3nt: TGTGCCTGGAGTGTACCGGGACAAGTCGTTTCCGAAGTGGGTGAAAAACTGTTTTTT; CDR3aa: CAWSVPGQVVSEVGEKLFF
d_gene: -; j_gene: TRBJ1-2; v_gene: TRBV6-1; abundance: -; CDR3nt: TGTGCCAGCAGTGAATCGAGGGCGGATGGCTACACCTTC; CDR3aa: CASSESRADGYTF
d_gene: -; j_gene: TRBJ2-7; v_gene: TRBV15; abundance: -; CDR3nt: TGTGCCACCAGCAGAGTTAGCGGTGAGCAGTACTTC; CDR3aa: CATSRVSGEQYF
d_gene: -; j_gene: TRBJ1-1; v_gene: TRBV7-6; abundance: -; CDR3nt: TGTGCCAGCAGCACACCGGACAGAAGGAGTATCATCACTGAAGCTTTCTTT; CDR3aa: CASSTPDRRSIITEAFF
d_gene: TRBD1; j_gene: TRBJ1-1; v_gene: TRBV2; abundance: few; CDR3nt: TGTGCCAGCGGCCGGGACAGGGCGAACACTGAAGCTTTCTTT; CDR3aa: CASGRDRANTEAFF
d_gene: TRBD2; j_gene: TRBJ2-3; v_gene: TRBV10-3; abundance: -; CDR3nt: TGTGCCATCAATACTAGCGGGGGGGGCCCAGATACGCAGTATTTT; CDR3aa: CAINTSGGGPDTQYF
d_gene: -; j_gene: TRBJ2-5; v_gene: TRBV3-1/TRBV3-2; abundance: -; CDR3nt: TGTGCCAGCAGCTATTTTCGCGGAGGGGAAGAGACCCAGTACTTC; CDR3aa: CASSYFRGGEETQYF
d_gene: -; j_gene: TRBJ1-4; v_gene: TRBV5-1; abundance: -; CDR3nt: TGCGCCAGCAGCAAGATAAGCGATGAAAAACTGTTTTTT; CDR3aa: CASSKISDEKLFF
d_gene: -; j_gene: TRBJ2-7; v_gene: TRBV21-1; abundance: -; CDR3nt: TGTGCCAGCAGCAAAGCTCAAGGACAGGACCTATCCTACGAGCAGTACTTC; CDR3aa: CASSKAQGQDLSYEQYF
d_gene: -; j_gene: TRBJ1-1; v_gene: TRBV5-5; abundance: -; CDR3nt: TGTGCCAGCAGCTCCCTCGGGGTGAACACTGAAGCTTTCTTT; CDR3aa: CASSSLGVNTEAFF
d_gene: TRBD1; j_gene: TRBJ1-2; v_gene: TRBV20-1; abundance: -; CDR3nt: TGCATGGGGACAGGGGCCGCTGGCTACACCTTC; CDR3aa: CMGTGAAGYTF
d_gene: TRBD1; j_gene: TRBJ2-7; v_gene: TRBV2; abundance: once; CDR3nt: TGTGCCAGCAGTTCCACAGGGGGGGAGCAGTACTTC; CDR3aa: CASSSTGGEQYF
d_gene: TRBD2; j_gene: TRBJ2-7; v_gene: TRBV10-3; abundance: -; CDR3nt: TGTGCCATCAGTGACGGGACTAGCGGGAGCTACGAGCAGTACTTC; CDR3aa: CAISDGTSGSYEQYF
d_gene: -; j_gene: TRBJ1-1; v_gene: TRBV3-1/TRBV3-2; abundance: -; CDR3nt: TGTGCCAGCAGCCCGACAGAGATGAACACTGAAGCTTTCTTT; CDR3aa: CASSPTEMNTEAFF
d_gene: -; j_gene: TRBJ1-3; v_gene: TRBV7-2; abundance: -; CDR3nt: TGTGCCAGCAGCTTAGGGAGCTCTGGAAACACCATATATTTT; CDR3aa: CASSLGSSGNTIYF
d_gene: TRBD1; j_gene: TRBJ1-1; v_gene: TRBV5-1; abundance: -; CDR3nt: TGCGCCAGCAGCTTGGCGGCAGGGGGCGTCCGCGGCACTGAAGCTTTCTTT; CDR3aa: CASSLAAGGVRGTEAFF
d_gene: TRBD2; j_gene: TRBJ2-1; v_gene: TRBV9; abundance: -; CDR3nt: TGTGCCAGCAGCGCTAGGGAAACTAGCGGGAGGGCCTGGAGGAATGAGCAGTTCTTC; CDR3aa: CASSARETSGRAWRNEQFF
d_gene: TRBD1; j_gene: TRBJ1-2; v_gene: TRBV30; abundance: -; CDR3nt: TGTGCCTGGAGTGTATCGGCGGCAGGGGGCGGCTATGGCTACACCTTC; CDR3aa: CAWSVSAAGGGYGYTF
d_gene: TRBD1; j_gene: TRBJ1-1; v_gene: TRBV19; abundance: -; CDR3nt: TGTGCCAGTAACACCGGGACAGGGGGAATTATGAACACTGAAGCTTTCTTT; CDR3aa: CASNTGTGGIMNTEAFF
d_gene: -; j_gene: TRBJ1-1; v_gene: TRBV19; abundance: -; CDR3nt: TGTGCCAGTGTCGGACTGTTTGAAGCTTTCTTT; CDR3aa: CASVGLFEAFF
d_gene: -; j_gene: TRBJ2-3; v_gene: TRBV7-9; abundance: -; CDR3nt: TGTGCCAGCAGTTCTCAGGGAGATACGCAGTATTTT; CDR3aa: CASSSQGDTQYF
d_gene: -; j_gene: TRBJ1-1; v_gene: TRBV9; abundance: -; CDR3nt: TGTGCCAGCAGCCCCCAGGCAGTGAACACTGAAGCTTTCTTT; CDR3aa: CASSPQAVNTEAFF
d_gene: -; j_gene: TRBJ1-5; v_gene: TRBV6-5; abundance: once; CDR3nt: TGTGCCAGCACCGACGGGATCAATCAGCCCCAGCATTTT; CDR3aa: CASTDGINQPQHF
d_gene: -; j_gene: TRBJ1-6; v_gene: TRBV6-5; abundance: -; CDR3nt: TGTGCCAGCAGTTACTCTCGGGGGGCCGGGGGGTCACCCCTCCACTTT; CDR3aa: CASSYSRGAGGSPLHF
d_gene: TRBD1; j_gene: TRBJ1-2; v_gene: TRBV27; abundance: -; CDR3nt: TGTGCCAGCAGTCCCCCGGGACAGGGGTTCTATGGCTACACCTTC; CDR3aa: CASSPPGQGFYGYTF
d_gene: -; j_gene: TRBJ2-1; v_gene: TRBV18; abundance: -; CDR3nt: TGTGCCAGCTCACCTCGGGACACCTTCTACAATGAGCAGTTCTTC; CDR3aa: CASSPRDTFYNEQFF
d_gene: TRBD2; j_gene: TRBJ2-7; v_gene: TRBV5-1; abundance: few; CDR3nt: TGCGCCAGCAGCCCCGACGGACTAGCCTCCTACGAGCAGTACTTC; CDR3aa: CASSPDGLASYEQYF
d_gene: TRBD2; j_gene: TRBJ2-5; v_gene: TRBV11-2; abundance: -; CDR3nt: TGTGCCAGCAGCCATTATAGCGGGGGGGTTGGAGAGACCCAGTACTTC; CDR3aa: CASSHYSGGVGETQYF
d_gene: -; j_gene: TRBJ2-4; v_gene: TRBV27; abundance: -; CDR3nt: TGTGCCAGCAGTTTATTCGGGGTTGGAGCCAAAAACATTCAGTACTTC; CDR3aa: CASSLFGVGAKNIQYF
d_gene: -; j_gene: TRBJ2-4; v_gene: TRBV7-2; abundance: -; CDR3nt: TGTGCCAGCAGCCTCCAAGCAGGGGCGAGGGAAAACATTCAGTACTTC; CDR3aa: CASSLQAGARENIQYF